This TCR beta chain was captured in a study of T cell responses to AZD1222 COVID-19 vaccine. Study findings and constraints: Donor demographics were predominantly white British with a female majority; clonal diversity may be underestimated. The study found vaccine-associated CD4 TCRs spanning spike, dominant at 160-218 and 743-854.

The CDR3 sequence is 14 residues long. Germline assignment: CDR1 SGHRS and CDR2 YFSETQ. Trimming at V came to 5 bases and at J to 4 bases, leaving 7 bases not matched to a gene. Clones were sequenced by immunoSEQ multiplex PCR, and TCRdb holds only the in-frame ones, with some missing. This sample has 80,000 or so clones, with nearly 90% found just once. Details on this clone: Antigen unknown.

The clonotype was recovered from an adult in good health. Sequencing used peripheral blood, obtained on day 0 of AZD1222 vaccination. The chain employs TRBV5-1 and TRBJ1-1, with TRBD1 matching 8 bases. In nucleotides, the CDR3 is TGCGCCAGCAGGCAGGGGGCCCAGAGCACTGAAGCTTTCTTT. Encoded protein: CASRQGAQSTEAFF.